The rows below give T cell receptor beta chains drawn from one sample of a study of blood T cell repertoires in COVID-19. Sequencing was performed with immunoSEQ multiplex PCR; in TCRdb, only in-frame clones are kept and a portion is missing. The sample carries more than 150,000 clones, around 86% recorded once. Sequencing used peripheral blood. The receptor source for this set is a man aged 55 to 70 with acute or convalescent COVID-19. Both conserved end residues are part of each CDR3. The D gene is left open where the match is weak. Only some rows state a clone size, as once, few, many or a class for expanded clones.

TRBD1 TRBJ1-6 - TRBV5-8 CASSREGQDRYNSPLHF TGTGCCAGCAGTCGCGAAGGACAGGACCGCTATAATTCACCCCTCCACTTT
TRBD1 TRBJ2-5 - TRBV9 CASSVEDRAETQYF TGTGCCAGCAGCGTAGAGGACAGGGCAGAGACCCAGTACTTC
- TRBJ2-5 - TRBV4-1 CASSQGGTGGETQYF TGCGCCAGCAGCCAAGGCGGTACCGGGGGAGAGACCCAGTACTTC
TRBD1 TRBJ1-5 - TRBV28 CASSRAGGGNQPQHF TGTGCCAGCAGTAGGGCAGGGGGCGGCAATCAGCCCCAGCATTTT
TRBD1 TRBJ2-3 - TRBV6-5 CASSLRDSRDTQYF TGTGCCAGCAGTCTCCGGGACAGCAGGGATACGCAGTATTTT
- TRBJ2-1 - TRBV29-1 CSGRPGVNEQFF TGCAGCGGCCGCCCGGGGGTGAATGAGCAGTTCTTC
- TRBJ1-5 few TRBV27 CASSFYRDTKPQHF TGTGCCAGCAGTTTTTACAGGGATACTAAGCCCCAGCATTTT
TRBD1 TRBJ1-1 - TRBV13 CASSLRGRREAFF TGTGCCAGCAGCTTAAGGGGGCGGCGTGAAGCTTTCTTT
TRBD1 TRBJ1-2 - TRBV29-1 CSVGQGVNYGYTF TGCAGCGTTGGACAGGGGGTTAACTATGGCTACACCTTC
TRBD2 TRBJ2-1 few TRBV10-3 CAITGLAGPYNEQFF TGTGCCATCACCGGACTAGCTGGCCCCTACAATGAGCAGTTCTTC
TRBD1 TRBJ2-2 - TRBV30 CAWSVRRGPAGELFF TGTGCCTGGAGTGTACGCAGGGGGCCGGCCGGGGAGCTGTTTTTT